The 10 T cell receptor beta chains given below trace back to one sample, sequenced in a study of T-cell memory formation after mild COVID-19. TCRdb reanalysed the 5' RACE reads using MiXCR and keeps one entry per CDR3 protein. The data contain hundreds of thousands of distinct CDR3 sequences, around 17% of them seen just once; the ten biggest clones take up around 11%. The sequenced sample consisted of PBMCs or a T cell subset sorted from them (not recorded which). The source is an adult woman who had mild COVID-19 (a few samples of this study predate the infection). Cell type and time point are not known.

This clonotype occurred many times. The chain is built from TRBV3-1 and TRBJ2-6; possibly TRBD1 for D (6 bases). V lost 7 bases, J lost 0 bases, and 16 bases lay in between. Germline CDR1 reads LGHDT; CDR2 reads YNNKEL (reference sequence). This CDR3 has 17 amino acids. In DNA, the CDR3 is TGTGCCAGCACCGACGGACAGCGACACTCTGGGGCCAACGTCCTGACTTTC. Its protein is CASTDGQRHSGANVLTF.

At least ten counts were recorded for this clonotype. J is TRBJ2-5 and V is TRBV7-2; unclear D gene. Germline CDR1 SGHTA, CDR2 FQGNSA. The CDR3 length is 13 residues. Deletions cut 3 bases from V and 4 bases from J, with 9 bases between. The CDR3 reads CASSFGVVETQYF. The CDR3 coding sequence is TGTGCCAGCAGCTTTGGGGTGGTAGAGACCCAGTACTTC.

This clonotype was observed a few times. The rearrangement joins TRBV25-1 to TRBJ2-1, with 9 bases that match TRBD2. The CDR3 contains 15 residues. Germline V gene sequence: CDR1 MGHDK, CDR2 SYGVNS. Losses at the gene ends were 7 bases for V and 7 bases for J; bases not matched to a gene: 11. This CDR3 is CASTSLRLAGNEQFF. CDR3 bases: TGTGCCAGCACCTCATTGAGGCTAGCGGGGAATGAGCAGTTCTTC.

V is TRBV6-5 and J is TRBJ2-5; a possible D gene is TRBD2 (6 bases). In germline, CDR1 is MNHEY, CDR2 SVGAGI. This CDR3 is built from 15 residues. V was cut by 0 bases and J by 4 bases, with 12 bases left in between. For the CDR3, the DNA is TGTGCCAGCAGTTACTCGCGGGGTATGGGAGAGACCCAGTACTTC. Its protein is CASSYSRGMGETQYF.

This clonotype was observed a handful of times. In DNA, the CDR3 is TGCGCCAGCAGCTCGGACAACAATTCACCCCTCCACTTT. Protein: CASSSDNNSPLHF. The genes are TRBV5-1 and TRBJ1-6, with a weak D call TRBD1 (5 bases). Trimming stripped 3 bases from V and 7 bases from J, with 8 bases between. This CDR3 region has 13 residues. Germline V gene sequence: CDR1 SGHRS, CDR2 YFSETQ.

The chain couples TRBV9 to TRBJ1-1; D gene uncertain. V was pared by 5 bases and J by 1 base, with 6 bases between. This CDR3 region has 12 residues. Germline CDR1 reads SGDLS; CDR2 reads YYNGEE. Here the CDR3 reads CASRAGNTEAFF. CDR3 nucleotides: TGTGCCAGCAGGGCAGGGAACACTGAAGCTTTCTTT.

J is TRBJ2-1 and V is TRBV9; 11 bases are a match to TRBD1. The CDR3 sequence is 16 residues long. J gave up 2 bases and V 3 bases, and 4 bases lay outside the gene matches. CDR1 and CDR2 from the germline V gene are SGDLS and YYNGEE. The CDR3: CASSEQGQGAYNEQFF. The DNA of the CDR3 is TGTGCCAGCAGCGAACAGGGACAGGGGGCCTACAATGAGCAGTTCTTC.

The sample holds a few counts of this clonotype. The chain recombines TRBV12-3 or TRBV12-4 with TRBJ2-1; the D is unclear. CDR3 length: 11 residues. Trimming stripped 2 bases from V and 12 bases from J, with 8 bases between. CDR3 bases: TGTGCCAGCAGTTTATCCCGCCGGCAGTTCTTC. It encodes CASSLSRRQFF.

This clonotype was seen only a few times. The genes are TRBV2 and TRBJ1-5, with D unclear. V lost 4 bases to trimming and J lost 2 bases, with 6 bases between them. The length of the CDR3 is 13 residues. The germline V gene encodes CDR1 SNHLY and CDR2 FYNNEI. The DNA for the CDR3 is TGTGCCAGCAGTGGCCTAGGCAATCAGCCCCAGCATTTT. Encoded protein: CASSGLGNQPQHF.

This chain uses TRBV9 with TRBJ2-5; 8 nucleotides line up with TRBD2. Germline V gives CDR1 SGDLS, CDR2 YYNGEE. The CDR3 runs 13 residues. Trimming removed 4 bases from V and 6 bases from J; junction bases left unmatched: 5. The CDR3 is CASSPAGGQTQYF. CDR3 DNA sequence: TGTGCCAGCAGCCCCGCGGGGGGACAGACCCAGTACTTC.